A single sample gave rise to the 15 T cell receptor beta chains below, sequenced in a study of metastatic and nonmetastatic thyroid tumors. Thyroid surgery took place with no prior treatment in any patient. With MiXCR, TCRdb called clones anew from the PCR reads. The profile shows more than 20,000 clones, 30% to 40% of them singletons. The material sequenced was blood. The receptors here all came from a male donor with papillary thyroid cancer or a benign thyroid nodule (not recorded which). Some clones in this sample may be carry-over from other donors' samples.

This chain uses TRBV28 with TRBJ2-7; the match to TRBD1 covers 8 bases. CDR1 and CDR2 from the germline V gene are MDHEN and SYDVKM. The CDR3 has 15 residues. Losses at the gene ends were 5 bases for V and 1 base for J; bases not matched to a gene: 7. The CDR3 spells CASSPTGGGSYEQYF. DNA of the CDR3: TGTGCCAGCAGTCCCACAGGGGGTGGATCCTACGAGCAGTACTTC. Full variable domain (remainder filled in from reference TRBV28 and TRBJ2-7): DVKVTQSSRYLVKRTGEKVFLECVQDMDHENMFWYRQDPGLGLRLIYFSYDVKMKEKGDIPEGYSVSREKKERFSLILESASTNQTSMYLCASSPTGGGSYEQYFGPGTRLTVT.

This clone was counted between two and nine times. The chain links TRBV27 to TRBJ1-2; D possibly corresponds to TRBD1 (5 bases). The CDR3 has 17 amino acids. The V and J ends lost 6 bases and 4 bases respectively, with 24 bases between them. From germline, CDR1 is MNHEY and CDR2 SMNVEV (reference sequence). CDR3 nucleotide sequence: TGTGCCAGCAGATTTATGGGTAGGACTGGGGACGGCTATGGCTACACCTTC. As protein: CASRFMGRTGDGYGYTF.

This clone has at least ten counts. This sequence may be a read error, since a much larger clone differs from it by one base. The V and J genes are TRBV4-2 and TRBJ2-6, with a tentative D call TRBD2 (6 bases). This CDR3 is built from 18 residues. V was pared by 4 bases and J by 2 bases, with 18 bases between. CDR1 and CDR2 (germline): LGHNA, YNFKEQ. The CDR3 loop is CASSPRRGNLAGANVLTF. CDR3 sequence (DNA): TGTGCCAGCAGCCCACGACGGGGGAATTTGGCTGGGGCCAACGTCCTGACTTTC.

Ten or more counts support this clone. The V gene is TRBV14, the J gene TRBJ2-2, with a possible D match to TRBD2 (6 bases). Per the germline V gene, CDR1 is SGHDN and CDR2 is FVKESK. The CDR3 spans 14 residues. The germline V and J ends were trimmed by 8 bases and 0 bases, with 10 bases remaining between them. As DNA, the CDR3 is TGTGCCAGCGCGACTAGTCCGAACACCGGGGAGCTGTTTTTT. Its translation: CASATSPNTGELFF.

This clone was seen only once. The rearrangement joins TRBV11-1 to TRBJ2-2, with a weak D call TRBD1 (5 bases). V was shortened by 5 bases and J by 1 base, with 11 bases between the two germline ends. CDR3 length: 15 amino acids. CDR1 is SGHAT and CDR2 is FQDESV in the germline V gene (reference sequence). In DNA form, the CDR3 reads TGTGCCAGCAGCCGACAGACTTTGAACACCGGGGAGCTGTTTTTT. As protein: CASSRQTLNTGELFF.

This clone was counted a few times. A read error is likely, as this CDR3 ends without the conserved phenylalanine or tryptophan. It is unclear where the CDR3 begins or ends on the DNA, so no DNA is shown, and the CDR3 is as TCRdb lists it. This chain connects TRBV10-3 to TRBJ2-5; the D call of TRBD1 is as the table states it, not checked on the DNA. Looked up from germline, CDR1 is ENHRY and CDR2 is SYGVKD. The CDR3 region is 8 residues in length, termini included. The CDR3: CATERTAP.

This clone was recorded many times. A much larger clone lies one base from this, so it may be a read error. Other DNA sequences in this sample translate to the same CDR3. The chain carries TRBV28 and TRBJ2-7; D is unresolved. The germline V gene encodes CDR1 MDHEN and CDR2 SYDVKM. CDR3 length: 13 residues. DNA for the CDR3: TGCGCCAGCAGTTTATTCCTTGGCACCGAGCAGTACTTC. Translating it yields CASSLFLGTEQYF.

This clone was seen repeatedly, ten times or more. The J gene is TRBJ2-6, the V gene TRBV28; 10 bases are a match to TRBD1. V lost 3 bases, J lost 2 bases, and 7 bases stayed unmatched. The CDR3 is made up of 18 amino acids. The germline V gene encodes CDR1 MDHEN and CDR2 SYDVKM. The CDR3 sequence is CASSFLGQGSTGANVLTF. The CDR3 DNA reads TGTGCCAGCAGTTTCCTGGGACAGGGGAGCACTGGGGCCAACGTCCTGACTTTC.

In this sample, this clone turned up a few times. The chain uses TRBV6-1 and TRBJ1-2; 9 bases line up with TRBD1. Trimming at V came to 0 bases and at J to 4 bases, leaving 3 bases not matched to a gene. Per germline, CDR1 MNHNS and CDR2 SASEGT. CDR3 length: 15 amino acids. CDR3 amino acids: CASSEAETGGYGYTF. For the CDR3, the DNA is TGTGCCAGCAGTGAAGCGGAGACAGGGGGCTATGGCTACACCTTC.

By sample share, this clone is medium-sized (0.01 to 0.1%). This chain links TRBV7-8 with TRBJ1-2; TRBD1 might be the D (5 bases). The CDR3 is made up of 15 amino acids. The V end was cut by 5 bases, the J end by 4 bases, with 17 bases between. CDR1 is SGHVS and CDR2 is FQNEAQ in the germline V gene. CDR3 in amino acids: CASSPRAGRSYGYTF. The CDR3 DNA reads as TGTGCCAGCAGCCCACGGGCGGGACGGTCCTATGGCTACACCTTC.

Sample share makes this clone medium-sized. This chain links TRBV13 with TRBJ2-5, with 16 bases matching TRBD2. Per the germline V gene, CDR1 is PRHDT and CDR2 is FYEKMQ (reference sequence). After removal of 5 bases from V and 4 bases from J, the junction contained 7 bases not matched to a gene. This CDR3 region has 17 residues. The CDR3: CASSLGLAGGFGETQYF. The CDR3, as DNA: TGTGCCAGCAGCCTGGGACTAGCGGGAGGGTTCGGAGAGACCCAGTACTTC.

This clone is classed as medium-sized. The chain uses TRBV2 and TRBJ1-1; maybe TRBD1 (5 bases). The CDR3 is 14 amino acids. Germline V gene sequence: CDR1 SNHLY, CDR2 FYNNEI. V was trimmed by 8 bases and J by 3 bases, leaving 16 bases between them. CDR3 nucleotides: TGTGCCAGCTCCCCAGGTGGGGGGGACACTGAAGCTTTCTTT. This sequence encodes CASSPGGGDTEAFF.

This chain links TRBV11-2 with TRBJ2-1; possibly TRBD2 for D (6 bases). The CDR3 sequence is 17 residues long. The V gene's germline CDR1 is SGHAT and CDR2 FQNNGV. V lost 5 bases to trimming and J lost 6 bases, with 23 bases between them. The chain's CDR3 is CASSPRPVAGRGNEQFF. The CDR3 nucleotides are TGTGCCAGCAGCCCGCGGCCAGTGGCGGGGCGGGGCAATGAGCAGTTCTTC.

This clone was seen ten or more times. V gene TRBV7-9 combines with J gene TRBJ2-3, with D uncertain. Germline loops: CDR1 SEHNR, CDR2 FQNEAQ (reference sequence). Trimming removed 3 bases at V and 3 bases at J, with 4 bases between. This CDR3 region has 12 residues. CDR3 DNA sequence: TGTGCCAGCAGCTTCGGAACAGATACGCAGTATTTT. It yields the protein CASSFGTDTQYF.

This clone was detected many times. This chain uses TRBV7-2 with TRBJ1-2; perhaps TRBD1 as D (5 bases). Trimming removed 2 bases at V and 4 bases at J, with 8 bases between. Germline-derived CDR1 and CDR2 are SGHTA and FQGNSA. This CDR3 has 13 amino acids. In DNA, the CDR3 is TGTGCCAGCAGCTTACAGGGAGCCTATGGCTACACCTTC. Translation: CASSLQGAYGYTF.